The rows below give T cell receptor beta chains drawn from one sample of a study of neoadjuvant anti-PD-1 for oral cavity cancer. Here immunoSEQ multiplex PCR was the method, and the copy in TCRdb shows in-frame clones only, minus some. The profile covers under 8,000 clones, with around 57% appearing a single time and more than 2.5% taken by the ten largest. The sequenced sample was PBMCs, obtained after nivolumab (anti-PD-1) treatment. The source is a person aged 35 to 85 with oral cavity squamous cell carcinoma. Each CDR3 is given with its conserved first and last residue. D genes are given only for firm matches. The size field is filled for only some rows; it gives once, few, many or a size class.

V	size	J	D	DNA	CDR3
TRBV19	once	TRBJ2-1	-	TGTGCCAGTAGTCCCTCGGAGGAGGTGCAGTTCTTC	CASSPSEEVQFF
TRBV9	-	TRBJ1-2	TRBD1	TGTGCCAGCAGCGTCGGGACAGGGGGATTCGGCGGCTACACCTTC	CASSVGTGGFGGYTF
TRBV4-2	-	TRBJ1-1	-	TGTGCCAGCAGCCAAGCCGGTTCCAACACTGAAGCTTTCTTT	CASSQAGSNTEAFF
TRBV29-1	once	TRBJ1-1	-	TGCAGCGTGGGCCTGGGACCGACGAACACTGAAGCTTTCTTT	CSVGLGPTNTEAFF
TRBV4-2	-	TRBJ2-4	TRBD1	TGTGCCAGCAGCCAAGATTCTGGGGGACAGGGGTTTTTCAACATTCAGTACTTC	CASSQDSGGQGFFNIQYF
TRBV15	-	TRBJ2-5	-	TGTGCCACCAGCAGAGATACCGGGGCCGGAGGGGAGACCCAGTACTTC	CATSRDTGAGGETQYF
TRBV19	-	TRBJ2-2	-	TGTGCCAGTAGTAGAGGGGATGGCCCAGGGACCGGGGAGCTGTTTTTT	CASSRGDGPGTGELFF
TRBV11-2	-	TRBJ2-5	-	TGTGCCAGCAGCTTAGTAGGAGGGGGGCCAGAGACCCAGTACTTC	CASSLVGGGPETQYF
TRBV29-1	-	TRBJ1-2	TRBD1	TGCAGCGTTCAGAAAGCTGTTCCCGGACAGGGGAACTATGGCTACACCTTC	CSVQKAVPGQGNYGYTF
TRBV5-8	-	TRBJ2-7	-	TGTGCCAGCAGCTTGGGTCACGGACTGGAGCAGTACTTC	CASSLGHGLEQYF
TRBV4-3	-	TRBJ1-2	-	TGCGCCAGCAGCCAAGATGCGGGGTACGACTATGGCTACACCTTC	CASSQDAGYDYGYTF
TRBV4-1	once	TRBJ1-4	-	TGCGCCAGCAGCCAATCCGGGACACTTAGTGAAAAACTGTTTTTT	CASSQSGTLSEKLFF
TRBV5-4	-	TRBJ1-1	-	TGTGCCAGCAGCCCAAAAAACTCCGAGGAGGCTTTCTTT	CASSPKNSEEAFF
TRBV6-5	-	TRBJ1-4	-	TGTGCCAGCAGTCCCGGACAGCAGAATGAAAAACTGTTTTTT	CASSPGQQNEKLFF
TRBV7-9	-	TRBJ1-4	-	TGTGCCAGCAGCTTATCCGGTGAAAAACTGTTTTTT	CASSLSGEKLFF
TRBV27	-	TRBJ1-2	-	TGTGCCAGCAGTTTACGGCAGGGATACTATGGCTACACCTTC	CASSLRQGYYGYTF
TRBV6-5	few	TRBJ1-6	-	TGTGCCAGCAGTTACGGCAGGCCCGAGGCCCTCCACTTT	CASSYGRPEALHF
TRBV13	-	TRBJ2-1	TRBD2	TGTGCCAGCAGCTTTGGACTAGCGGGGAGCCCGGCTGGCTTCTTC	CASSFGLAGSPAGFF
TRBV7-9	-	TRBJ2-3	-	TGTGCCAGCAGCTTAGTCGGGGGGCGGGGATTCACAGATACGCAGTATTTT	CASSLVGGRGFTDTQYF
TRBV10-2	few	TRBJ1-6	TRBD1	TGCGCCAGCAGTGAGAGGACAGGCAATTCACCCCTCCACTTT	CASSERTGNSPLHF
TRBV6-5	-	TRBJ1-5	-	TGTGCCAGCAGTTCGGGACCGGGGTGGGGGCCCCAGCATTTT	CASSSGPGWGPQHF
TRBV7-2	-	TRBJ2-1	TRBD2	TGTGCCAGCAGCCCGCGACTAGCGGAGACCTACAATGAGCAGTTCTTC	CASSPRLAETYNEQFF
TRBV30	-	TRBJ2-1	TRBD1	TGTGCCTGGGGGACAGGGGGTCAGTTCTTC	CAWGTGGQFF
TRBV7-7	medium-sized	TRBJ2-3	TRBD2	TGTGCCAGCAGTCTGGGACTAGCGGCTAGCACAGATACGCAGTATTTT	CASSLGLAASTDTQYF
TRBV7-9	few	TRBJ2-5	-	TGTGCCAGCAGCTCCCGCCTGGGACAACGAGAGGAGACCCAGTACTTC	CASSSRLGQREETQYF
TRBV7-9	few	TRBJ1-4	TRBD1	TGTGCCAGCGGAGGGACAGGGGAAACTAATGAAAAACTGTTTTTT	CASGGTGETNEKLFF
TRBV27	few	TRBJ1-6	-	TGTGCCAGCAGGGGGCAGTATAATTCACCCCTCCACTTT	CASRGQYNSPLHF
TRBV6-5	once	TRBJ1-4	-	TGTGCCAGCAGTTACTCAGGGCAGGTTACTAGAGAAAAACTGTTTTTT	CASSYSGQVTREKLFF
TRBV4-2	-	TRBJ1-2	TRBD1	TGTGCCAGCAGCCAAGATGTCCAGGGGGGTGGCTATGGCTACACCTTC	CASSQDVQGGGYGYTF
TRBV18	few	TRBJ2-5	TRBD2	TGTGCCAGCTCACCCGAGCGGGGGGCTTTAGAGACCCAGTACTTC	CASSPERGALETQYF
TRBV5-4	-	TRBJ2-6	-	TGTGCCAGCAGCTTGGGGACTACAGGGGCCAACGTCCTGACTTTC	CASSLGTTGANVLTF
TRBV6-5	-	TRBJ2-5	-	TGTGCCAGCAGTTCCGACCGGACTAGGGGGCGGATGACCCAGTACTTC	CASSSDRTRGRMTQYF
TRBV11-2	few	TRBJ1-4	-	TGTGCCAGCAGCTTAGTACGCGATGGGGGAAAACTGTTTTTT	CASSLVRDGGKLFF
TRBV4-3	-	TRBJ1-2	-	TGCGCCAGCAGCCAAGATTGGAGGACTAACTATGGCTACACCTTC	CASSQDWRTNYGYTF
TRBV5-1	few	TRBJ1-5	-	TGCGCCAGCAGCTTGGGACTGAGCGGGGATCAGCCCCAGCATTTT	CASSLGLSGDQPQHF
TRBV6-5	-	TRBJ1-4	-	TGTGCCAGCAGTTACTACGGGGCAACTAATGAAAAACTGTTTTTT	CASSYYGATNEKLFF
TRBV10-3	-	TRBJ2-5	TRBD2	TGTGCCTCGGGACTAGCGGGGGACCAAGAGACCCAGTACTTC	CASGLAGDQETQYF
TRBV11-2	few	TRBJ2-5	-	TGTGCCAGCAGCTTACCCCCGGTGTGGGAGACCCAGTACTTC	CASSLPPVWETQYF
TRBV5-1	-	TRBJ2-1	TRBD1	TGCGCCAGCAGCTTGGCGGTACAGGGGGCCGGTGAGCAGTTCTTC	CASSLAVQGAGEQFF
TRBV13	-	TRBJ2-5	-	TGTGCCAGCAGCTTAGTAAGGGGGGGTCCATGGGAGACCCAGTACTTC	CASSLVRGGPWETQYF
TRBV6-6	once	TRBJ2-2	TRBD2	TGTGCCAGCAGTTATCTAGCGGTGAACACCGGGGAGCTGTTTTTT	CASSYLAVNTGELFF
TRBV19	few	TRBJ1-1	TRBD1	TGTGCCAGCATCCTCCGGACAGGGGGGGACACTGAAGCTTTCTTT	CASILRTGGDTEAFF
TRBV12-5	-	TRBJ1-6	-	TGTGCTAGTGAGGGGCAGGGAGGTAATTCACCCCTCCACTTT	CASEGQGGNSPLHF
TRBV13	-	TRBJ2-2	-	TGTGCCAGCAGCTTCACCAACACCGGGGAGCTGTTTTTT	CASSFTNTGELFF
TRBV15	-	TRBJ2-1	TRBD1	TGTGCCACCAGCAGAGGACAGGGAAAGTACAATGAGCAGTTCTTC	CATSRGQGKYNEQFF
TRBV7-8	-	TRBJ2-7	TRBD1	TGTGCCAGCAGCTTTGCTGGTTGGGACAGCAACTACGAGCAGTACTTC	CASSFAGWDSNYEQYF
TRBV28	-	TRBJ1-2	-	TGTGCCAGCACTGGGTGGGGGGCGGATGGCTACACCTTC	CASTGWGADGYTF
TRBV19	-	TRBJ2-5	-	TGTGCCAGTAGTGTTTGGCGGACAGCTGTCAAGGAGACCCAGTACTTC	CASSVWRTAVKETQYF
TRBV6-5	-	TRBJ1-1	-	TGTGCCAGCAGCTTTCAGGGGACTGAAGCTTTCTTT	CASSFQGTEAFF
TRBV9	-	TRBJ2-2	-	TGTGCCAGCAGCTTCAAACAGGGCTACACCGGGGAGCTGTTTTTT	CASSFKQGYTGELFF
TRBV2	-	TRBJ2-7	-	TGTGCCAGCAGTGCGCGGCCTTGGTTCGACTTC	CASSARPWFDF
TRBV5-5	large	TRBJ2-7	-	TGTGCCAGCAGCCTGGGACGGACCTACGAGCAGTACTTC	CASSLGRTYEQYF
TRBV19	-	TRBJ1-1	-	TGTGCCAGTAGCGGACAGCTGAACACTGAAGCTTTCTTT	CASSGQLNTEAFF
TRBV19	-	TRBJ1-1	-	TGTGCCAGTAGTTCCGGTATTGCTGAAGCTTTCTTT	CASSSGIAEAFF
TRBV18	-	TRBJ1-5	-	TGTGCCAGCTCTACAGGGAATCAGCCCCAGCATTTT	CASSTGNQPQHF
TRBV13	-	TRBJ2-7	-	TGTGCCAGCAGCTTAGGTGCAGGGGAGGCCTACGAGCAGTACTTC	CASSLGAGEAYEQYF
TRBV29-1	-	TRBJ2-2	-	TGCAGCGGCGGGAAGGGCACCGGGGAGCTGTTTTTT	CSGGKGTGELFF
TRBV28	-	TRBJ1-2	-	TGTGCCAGCCGGCGTCGGGGGGGGGCGAACTATGGCTACACCTTC	CASRRRGGANYGYTF
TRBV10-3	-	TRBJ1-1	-	TGTGCCATCTCGGGATCCGGTGGGGAGAACACTGAAGCTTTCTTT	CAISGSGGENTEAFF